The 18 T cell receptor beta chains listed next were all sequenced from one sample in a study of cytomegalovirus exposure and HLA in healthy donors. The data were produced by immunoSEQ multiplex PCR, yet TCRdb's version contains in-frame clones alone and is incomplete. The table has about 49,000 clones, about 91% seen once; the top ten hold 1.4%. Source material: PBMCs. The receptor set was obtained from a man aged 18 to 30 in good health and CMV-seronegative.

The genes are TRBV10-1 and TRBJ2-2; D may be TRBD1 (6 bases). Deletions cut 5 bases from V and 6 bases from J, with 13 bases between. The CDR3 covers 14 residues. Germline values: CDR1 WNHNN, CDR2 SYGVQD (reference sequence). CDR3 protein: CASSTGFEAGELFF. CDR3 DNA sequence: TGCGCCAGCAGTACAGGGTTTGAGGCCGGGGAGCTGTTTTTT.

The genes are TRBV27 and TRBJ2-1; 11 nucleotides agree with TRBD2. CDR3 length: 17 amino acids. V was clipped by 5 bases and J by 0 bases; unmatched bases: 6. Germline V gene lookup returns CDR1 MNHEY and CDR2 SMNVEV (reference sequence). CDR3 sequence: CASSTLAGASSYNEQFF. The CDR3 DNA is TGTGCCAGCAGTACACTAGCGGGGGCGAGCTCCTACAATGAGCAGTTCTTC.

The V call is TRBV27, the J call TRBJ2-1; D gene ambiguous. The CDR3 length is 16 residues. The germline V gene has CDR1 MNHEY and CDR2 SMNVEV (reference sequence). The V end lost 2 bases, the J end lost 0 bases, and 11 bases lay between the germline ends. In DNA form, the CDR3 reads TGTGCCAGCAGTTTAAGTCAGGAAATCTCCTACAATGAGCAGTTCTTC. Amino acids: CASSLSQEISYNEQFF.

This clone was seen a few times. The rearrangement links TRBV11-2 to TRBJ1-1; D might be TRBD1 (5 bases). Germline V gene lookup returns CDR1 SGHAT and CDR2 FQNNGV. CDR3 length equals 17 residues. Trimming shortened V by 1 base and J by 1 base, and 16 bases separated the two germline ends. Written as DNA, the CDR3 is TGTGCCAGCAGCTTAGCCCGCGGGGGAAGAAGGAACACTGAAGCTTTCTTT. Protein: CASSLARGGRRNTEAFF. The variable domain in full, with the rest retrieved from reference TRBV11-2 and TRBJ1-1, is EAGVAQSPRYKIIEKRQSVAFWCNPISGHATLYWYQQILGQGPKLLIQFQNNGVVDDSQLPKDRFSAERLKGVDSTLKIQPAKLEDSAVYLCASSLARGGRRNTEAFFGQGTRLTVV.

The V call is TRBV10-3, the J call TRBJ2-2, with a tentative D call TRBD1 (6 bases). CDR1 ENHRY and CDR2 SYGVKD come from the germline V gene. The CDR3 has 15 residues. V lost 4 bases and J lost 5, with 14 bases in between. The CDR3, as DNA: TGTGCCATCAGTGGTCCCAGGGGCCAAACCGGGGAGCTGTTTTTT. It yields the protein CAISGPRGQTGELFF.

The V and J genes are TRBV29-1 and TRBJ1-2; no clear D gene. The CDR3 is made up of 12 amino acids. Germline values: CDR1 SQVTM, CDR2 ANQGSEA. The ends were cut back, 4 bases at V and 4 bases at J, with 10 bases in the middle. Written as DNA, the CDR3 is TGCAGCGTTGCCGGGGAAGGCTATGGCTACACCTTC. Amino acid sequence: CSVAGEGYGYTF.

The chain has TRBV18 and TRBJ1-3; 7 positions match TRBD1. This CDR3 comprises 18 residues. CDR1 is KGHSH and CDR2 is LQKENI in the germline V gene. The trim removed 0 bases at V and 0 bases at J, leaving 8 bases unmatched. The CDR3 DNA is TGTGCCAGCTCACCACCCGGACAGGCCCCACCCTCTGGAAACACCATATATTTT. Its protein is CASSPPGQAPPSGNTIYF.

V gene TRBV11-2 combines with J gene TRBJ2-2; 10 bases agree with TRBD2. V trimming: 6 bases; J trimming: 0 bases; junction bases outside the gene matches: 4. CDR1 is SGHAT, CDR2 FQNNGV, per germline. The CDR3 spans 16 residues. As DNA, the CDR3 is TGTGCCAGCAGGCCTACTAGCGGGGCGAACACCGGGGAGCTGTTTTTT. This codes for CASRPTSGANTGELFF.

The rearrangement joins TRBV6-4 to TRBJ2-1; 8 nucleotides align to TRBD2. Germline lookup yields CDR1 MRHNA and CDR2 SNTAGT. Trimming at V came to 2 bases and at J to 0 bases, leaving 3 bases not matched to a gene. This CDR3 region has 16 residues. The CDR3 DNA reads TGTGCCAGCAGTGACGGCGGGACTAGCTCCTACAATGAGCAGTTCTTC. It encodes CASSDGGTSSYNEQFF.

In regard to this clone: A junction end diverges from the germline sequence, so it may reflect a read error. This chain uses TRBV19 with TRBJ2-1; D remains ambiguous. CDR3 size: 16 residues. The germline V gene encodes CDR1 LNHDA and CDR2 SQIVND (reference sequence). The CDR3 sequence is CASRGTAESSYNEHFF. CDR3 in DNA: TGTGCCAGTCGAGGTACCGCGGAGAGCTCCTACAATGAGCATTTCTTC.

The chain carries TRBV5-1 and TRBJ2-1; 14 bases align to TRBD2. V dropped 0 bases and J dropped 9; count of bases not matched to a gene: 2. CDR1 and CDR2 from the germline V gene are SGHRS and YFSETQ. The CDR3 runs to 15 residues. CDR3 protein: CASSLGGLAGAEQFF. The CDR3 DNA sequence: TGCGCCAGCAGCTTGGGGGGACTAGCGGGAGCTGAGCAGTTCTTC.

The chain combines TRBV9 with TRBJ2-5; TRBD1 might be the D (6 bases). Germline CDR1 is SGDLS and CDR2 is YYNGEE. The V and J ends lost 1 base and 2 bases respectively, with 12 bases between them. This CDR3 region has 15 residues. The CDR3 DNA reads TGTGCCAGCAGCGTACTGACAGGACCACAAGAGACCCAGTACTTC. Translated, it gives CASSVLTGPQETQYF.

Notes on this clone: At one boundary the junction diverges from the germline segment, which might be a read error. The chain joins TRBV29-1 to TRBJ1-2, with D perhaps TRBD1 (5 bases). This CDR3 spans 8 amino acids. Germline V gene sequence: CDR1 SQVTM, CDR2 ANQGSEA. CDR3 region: CSVEGGAF. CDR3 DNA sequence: TGCAGCGTTGAAGGGGGGGCCTTC.

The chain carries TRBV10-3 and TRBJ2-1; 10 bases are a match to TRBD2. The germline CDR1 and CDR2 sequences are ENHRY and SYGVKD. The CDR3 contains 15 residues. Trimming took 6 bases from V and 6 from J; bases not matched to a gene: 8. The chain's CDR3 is CAIRTGLAASNEQFF. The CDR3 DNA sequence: TGTGCCATCAGGACAGGACTAGCGGCGTCCAATGAGCAGTTCTTC.

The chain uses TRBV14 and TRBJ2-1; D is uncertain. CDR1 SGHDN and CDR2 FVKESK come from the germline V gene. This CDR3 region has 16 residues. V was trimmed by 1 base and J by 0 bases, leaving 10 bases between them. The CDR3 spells CASSQVPRSSYNEQFF. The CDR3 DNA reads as TGTGCCAGCAGCCAAGTCCCCAGAAGCTCCTACAATGAGCAGTTCTTC. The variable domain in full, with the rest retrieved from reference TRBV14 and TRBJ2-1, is EAGVTQFPSHSVIEKGQTVTLRCDPISGHDNLYWYRRVMGKEIKFLLHFVKESKQDESGMPNNRFLAERTGGTYSTLKVQPAELEDSGVYFCASSQVPRSSYNEQFFGPGTRLTVL.

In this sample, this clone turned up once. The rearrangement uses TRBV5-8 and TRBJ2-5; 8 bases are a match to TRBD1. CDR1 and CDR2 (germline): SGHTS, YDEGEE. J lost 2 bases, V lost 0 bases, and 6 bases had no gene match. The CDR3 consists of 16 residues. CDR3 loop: CASSLGTGNSQETQYF. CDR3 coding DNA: TGTGCCAGCAGCTTGGGGACAGGGAATAGTCAAGAGACCCAGTACTTC.

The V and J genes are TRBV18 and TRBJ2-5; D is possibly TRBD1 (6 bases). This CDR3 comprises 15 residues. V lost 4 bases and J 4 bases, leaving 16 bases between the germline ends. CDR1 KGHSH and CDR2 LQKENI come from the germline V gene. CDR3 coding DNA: TGTGCCAGCTCACAAAACCAGGGGTCCGGAGAGACCCAGTACTTC. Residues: CASSQNQGSGETQYF.

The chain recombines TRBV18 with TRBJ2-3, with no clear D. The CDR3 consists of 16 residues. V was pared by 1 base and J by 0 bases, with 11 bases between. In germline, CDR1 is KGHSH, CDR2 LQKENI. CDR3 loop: CASSPRTDLSTDTQYF. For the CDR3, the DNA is TGTGCCAGCTCACCACGTACAGACCTTAGCACAGATACGCAGTATTTT.